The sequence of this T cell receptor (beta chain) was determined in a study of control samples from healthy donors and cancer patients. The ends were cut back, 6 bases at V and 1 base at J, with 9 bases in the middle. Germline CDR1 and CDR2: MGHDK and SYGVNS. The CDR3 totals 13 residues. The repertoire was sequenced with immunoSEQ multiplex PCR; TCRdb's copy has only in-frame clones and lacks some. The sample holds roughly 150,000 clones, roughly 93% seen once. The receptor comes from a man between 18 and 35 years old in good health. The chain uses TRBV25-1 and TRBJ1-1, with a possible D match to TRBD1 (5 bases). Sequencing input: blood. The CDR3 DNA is TGTGCCAGCAGACCCACAGGGAACACTGAAGCTTTCTTT. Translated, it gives CASRPTGNTEAFF.